The 22 T cell receptor beta chains presented below share a single source sample, sequenced in a study of cytomegalovirus exposure and HLA in healthy donors (dated by TCRdb to the late 2010s). The library was generated by the immunoSEQ multiplex PCR assay. The multiplex PCR relied on a mix of 60 forward primers for TCR Vbeta segments and 13 reverse primers for TCR Jbeta segments. TCRdb's version of the immuneACCESS table is confined to in-frame rearrangements and falls short of the full clone set. An unresolved V gene accounts for under half of the shortfall where checked; the remainder is of unknown origin. Here the sample has under 90,000 clones; 60% to 80% occur a single time. About 2.2% of the sample lies in the top ten. Sequencing was performed on PBMCs. Receptors were obtained from a middle-aged man in good health and CMV-seronegative.

The count of this clone is one. This chain's CDR3 is CASSPGQATQETQYF. Written as DNA, the CDR3 is TGTGCCAGCAGCCCCGGACAGGCGACACAAGAGACCCAGTACTTC. The chain carries TRBV5-4 and TRBJ2-5, with 7 bases that match TRBD1. The germline CDR1 and CDR2 sequences are SGHNT and YYREEE (reference sequence). V was pared by 4 bases and J by 2 bases, with 8 bases of the junction left unmatched. The CDR3 contains 15 residues.

The chain is built from TRBV11-2 and TRBJ2-7; 7 bases agree with TRBD1. Germline lookup yields CDR1 SGHAT and CDR2 FQNNGV. The length of the CDR3 is 14 residues. Germline trimming cut 3 bases from V and 2 bases from J; bases unmatched to any gene: 4. The CDR3 sequence is CASSFRQGPYEQYF. The CDR3 DNA follows: TGTGCCAGCAGCTTCCGACAGGGACCCTACGAGCAGTACTTC.

This clone was recorded once. This sequence joins TRBV7-8 and TRBJ2-6; D remains unclear. The CDR3 runs 14 residues. Per germline, CDR1 SGHVS and CDR2 FQNEAQ. With 3 bases removed from V and 0 bases from J, the gap between germline ends came to 3 bases. CDR3 nucleotides: TGTGCCAGCAGCTTCAGCTCTGGGGCCAACGTCCTGACTTTC. Translating it yields CASSFSSGANVLTF. The whole variable domain, remainder taken from reference TRBV7-8 and TRBJ2-6, is GAGVSQSPRYKVAKRGQDVALRCDPISGHVSLFWYQQALGQGPEFLTYFQNEAQLDKSGLPSDRFFAERPEGSVSTLKIQRTQQEDSAVYLCASSFSSGANVLTFGAGSRLTVL.

The chain is built from TRBV6-1 and TRBJ1-3; possibly TRBD1 for D (5 bases). Germline CDR1 and CDR2: MNHNS and SASEGT. V was clipped by 2 bases and J by 4 bases, with 12 bases between them. The CDR3 is 15 residues long. Written as DNA, the CDR3 is TGTGCCAGCAGTGAACATGGGGGGTCCGGAAACACCATATATTTT. Amino acid sequence: CASSEHGGSGNTIYF.

The rearrangement links TRBV29-1 to TRBJ2-3; 11 positions agree with TRBD2. The germline V gene encodes CDR1 SQVTM and CDR2 ANQGSEA. V shed 3 bases, J shed 8 bases, and the junction held 13 bases outside the gene matches. CDR3 length: 16 residues. CDR3 protein: CSVEPPGTSGEFTQYF. CDR3 DNA sequence: TGCAGCGTTGAGCCACCCGGGACTAGCGGCGAATTTACGCAGTATTTT.

The DNA for the CDR3 is TGCGCCAGCAGCTTGGATCTAGCGGGGGGTTCCTACGAGCAGTACTTC. This sequence encodes CASSLDLAGGSYEQYF. This chain joins TRBV5-1 and TRBJ2-7, with TRBD2 matching 11 bases. V trimming: 0 bases; J trimming: 1 base; junction bases outside the gene matches: 3. The CDR3 totals 16 residues. Germline V gene data show CDR1 as SGHRS and CDR2 as YFSETQ.

The chain uses TRBV27 and TRBJ2-7; 8 bases agree with TRBD1. The CDR3 is 14 amino acids. V was pared by 4 bases and J by 0 bases, with 2 bases of the junction left unmatched. Germline V gene lookup returns CDR1 MNHEY and CDR2 SMNVEV (reference sequence). The CDR3 DNA reads TGTGCCAGCAGTTCAGGGGGCCTCTCCTACGAGCAGTACTTC. Residues: CASSSGGLSYEQYF.

This chain links TRBV10-3 with TRBJ2-1, with D perhaps TRBD1 (5 bases). Germline assignment: CDR1 ENHRY and CDR2 SYGVKD. V was shortened by 4 bases and J by 8 bases, with 12 bases between the two germline ends. This CDR3 is built from 13 residues. CDR3 bases: TGTGCCATCAGTGGACAGATCCAAGATGAGCAGTTCTTC. Amino acid sequence: CAISGQIQDEQFF.

This sequence joins TRBV7-9 and TRBJ1-4, with 8 nucleotides matching TRBD1. Germline V gives CDR1 SEHNR, CDR2 FQNEAQ (reference sequence). The CDR3 loop spans 16 amino acids. V shed 5 bases, J shed 5 bases, and the junction held 10 bases outside the gene matches. This CDR3 reads CASSPTGQVLNEKLFF. The CDR3 coding sequence is TGTGCCAGCAGCCCTACGGGACAGGTGTTGAATGAAAAACTGTTTTTT.

This clone was detected once. This chain links TRBV4-1 with TRBJ2-7; 14 nucleotides line up with TRBD2. The V segment lost 1 base and the J segment 7 bases; nucleotides outside the gene matches: 3. This CDR3 has 15 amino acids. Germline CDR1 reads MGHRA; CDR2 reads YSYEKL. DNA for the CDR3: TGCGCCAGCAGCCAAGTAGGACTAGCGGGAGGTGAGCAGTACTTC. Its protein product is CASSQVGLAGGEQYF.

CDR3 DNA: TGTGCCAGTAGTATGGCAGGGAGGGCAGCCAGACAAGAGACCCAGTACTTC. Protein sequence: CASSMAGRAARQETQYF. The genes are TRBV19 and TRBJ2-5; 7 bases are a match to TRBD2. The CDR3 is made up of 17 amino acids. The V gene end was trimmed by 3 bases and the J gene end by 2 bases; junction bases not matched to a gene: 12. Germline CDR1 and CDR2: LNHDA and SQIVND (reference sequence).

This clone came up a few times. The V call is TRBV7-9, the J call TRBJ1-1, with 7 bases aligning to TRBD1. This CDR3 region has 15 residues. The V segment lost 3 bases and the J segment 0 bases; nucleotides outside the gene matches: 4. Germline values: CDR1 SEHNR, CDR2 FQNEAQ (reference sequence). CDR3 in DNA: TGTGCCAGCAGCTTTTCGGGACAGATGAACACTGAAGCTTTCTTT. As protein: CASSFSGQMNTEAFF. The whole variable domain, remainder taken from reference TRBV7-9 and TRBJ1-1, is DTGVSQNPRHKITKRGQNVTFRCDPISEHNRLYWYRQTLGQGPEFLTYFQNEAQLEKSRLLSDRFSAERPKGSFSTLEIQRTEQGDSAMYLCASSFSGQMNTEAFFGQGTRLTVV.

The rearrangement links TRBV6-1 to TRBJ2-1; D not resolved. V gave up 2 bases and J gave up 3 bases, with 17 bases separating them. Germline loops: CDR1 MNHNS, CDR2 SASEGT. CDR3 length: 17 amino acids. The CDR3 DNA reads as TGTGCCAGCAGTGAAACGAGAGGCCAGACGATCTACAATGAGCAGTTCTTC. As protein: CASSETRGQTIYNEQFF.

This clone was seen only a few times. The J gene is TRBJ1-4, the V gene TRBV5-6, with D maybe TRBD1 (5 bases). The germline V gene has CDR1 SGHDT and CDR2 YYEEEE. The CDR3 is 13 amino acids. Trimming left V 3 bases short and J 13 bases short, with 16 bases between. The CDR3 loop is CASSSGQSRALFF. For the CDR3, the DNA is TGTGCCAGCAGCTCAGGACAATCACGGGCACTGTTTTTT. Based on the CDR3 plus reference TRBV5-6 and TRBJ1-4, the full variable domain is DAGVTQSPTHLIKTRGQQVTLRCSPKSGHDTVSWYQQALGQGPQFIFQYYEEEERQRGNFPDRFSGHQFPNYSSELNVNALLLGDSALYLCASSSGQSRALFFGSGTQLSVL.

This clone was picked up a small number of times. The chain has TRBV19 and TRBJ2-2; D might be TRBD1 (5 bases). CDR1 and CDR2 (germline): LNHDA, SQIVND (reference sequence). Trimming shortened V by 7 bases and J by 7 bases, and 16 bases separated the two germline ends. This CDR3 region has 14 residues. CDR3 loop: CASNMAGYGGELFF. For the CDR3, the DNA is TGTGCCAGTAACATGGCAGGGTACGGCGGGGAGCTGTTTTTT. Complete variable domain (other parts from reference TRBV19 and TRBJ2-2): DGGITQSPKYLFRKEGQNVTLSCEQNLNHDAMYWYRQDPGQGLRLIYYSQIVNDFQKGDIAEGYSVSREKKESFPLTVTSAQKNPTAFYLCASNMAGYGGELFFGEGSRLTVL.

The chain recombines TRBV18 with TRBJ2-7, with 8 bases lining up with TRBD2. The CDR3 consists of 18 residues. Trimming at V came to 1 base and at J to 5 bases, leaving 16 bases not matched to a gene. In germline, CDR1 is KGHSH, CDR2 LQKENI. CDR3 sequence reads: CASSPLGAGASDMHEQYF. Written as DNA, the CDR3 is TGTGCCAGCTCACCACTTGGAGCGGGGGCCTCCGATATGCACGAGCAGTACTTC.

The chain joins TRBV6-1 to TRBJ1-2, with TRBD1 identical over 9 bases. CDR1 MNHNS and CDR2 SASEGT come from the germline V gene. V lost 6 bases and J lost 5; bases outside the gene matches: 10. CDR3 length: 15 residues. The CDR3 spells CASRPGTGLGYGYTF. The CDR3 bases are TGTGCCAGCAGGCCCGGGACAGGGCTGGGATATGGCTACACCTTC.

The J gene is TRBJ1-2, the V gene TRBV29-1; D remains ambiguous. The CDR3 has 10 residues. Germline CDR1 is SQVTM and CDR2 is ANQGSEA. Trimming removed 5 bases at V and 7 bases at J, with 8 bases between. The CDR3 DNA reads TGCAGCGTTCCCCGGGTTGGCTACACCTTC. This sequence encodes CSVPRVGYTF.

The chain recombines TRBV9 with TRBJ2-3; D is undetermined. Per the germline V gene, CDR1 is SGDLS and CDR2 is YYNGEE. The CDR3 spans 13 residues. Trimming shortened V by 4 bases and J by 6 bases, and 12 bases separated the two germline ends. CDR3 loop: CASSSDPRDTQYF. DNA for the CDR3: TGTGCCAGCAGCTCCGACCCCAGGGATACGCAGTATTTT.

This clone was seen a handful of times. The chain employs TRBV27 and TRBJ2-7; TRBD2 is a possible D gene (5 bases). V was clipped by 5 bases and J by 0 bases, with 17 bases between them. Germline CDR1 and CDR2: MNHEY and SMNVEV (reference sequence). The CDR3 totals 16 residues. CDR3 in amino acids: CASSPSDGESSYEQYF. Here the CDR3 DNA reads TGTGCCAGCAGTCCATCGGACGGGGAAAGCTCCTACGAGCAGTACTTC.

This sequence joins TRBV5-8 and TRBJ1-4, with D uncertain. CDR1 SGHTS and CDR2 YDEGEE come from the germline V gene. This CDR3 is built from 12 residues. The V end was cut by 0 bases, the J end by 8 bases, with 5 bases between. The CDR3 loop reads CASSLDKEKLFF. The CDR3 bases are TGTGCCAGCAGCTTGGATAAAGAAAAACTGTTTTTT.

This clone was detected only a few times. J is TRBJ1-5 and V is TRBV4-2, with 10 bases fitting TRBD1. V shed 0 bases, J shed 0 bases, and the junction held 5 bases outside the gene matches. Per the germline V gene, CDR1 is LGHNA and CDR2 is YNFKEQ. CDR3 length: 18 residues. CDR3 DNA sequence: TGTGCCAGCAGCCAAGATGCGACAGGGGGCTTTAGCAATCAGCCCCAGCATTTT. Translated: CASSQDATGGFSNQPQHF.